The 4 T cell receptor beta chains given below trace back to one sample, sequenced in a study of cytomegalovirus exposure and HLA in healthy donors. The PCR contained 60 Vbeta and 13 Jbeta primers. Produced via immunoSEQ multiplex PCR; TCRdb's table is partial and in-frame only. The table records 100,000 to 120,000 clones, nearly 80% of them present only once. Sequencing input: PBMCs. The receptors derive from a man younger than 40 in good health and CMV-seronegative.

This rearrangement joins TRBV10-2 to TRBJ1-2; a possible D gene is TRBD1 (6 bases). This CDR3 is built from 15 residues. The V gene's germline CDR1 is WSHSY and CDR2 SAAADI. V was pared by 6 bases and J by 4 bases, with 18 bases between. The CDR3 DNA follows: TGCGCCAGCAGCCTGGACAGCCGAAACCTCTATGGCTACACCTTC. Translation: CASSLDSRNLYGYTF.

The chain employs TRBV6-1 and TRBJ2-7; 9 nucleotides align to TRBD1. The CDR3 has 14 amino acids. V dropped 8 bases and J dropped 4; count of bases not matched to a gene: 9. Germline V gives CDR1 MNHNS, CDR2 SASEGT. CDR3 sequence reads: CASLEPGQGYEQYF. In DNA, the CDR3 is TGTGCCAGCTTAGAACCGGGACAGGGTTACGAGCAGTACTTC.

This sequence joins TRBV9 and TRBJ2-1, with TRBD2 matching over 7 bases. V lost 4 bases to trimming and J lost 8 bases; unmatched junction nucleotides: 9. Per germline, CDR1 SGDLS and CDR2 YYNGEE. The CDR3 totals 14 residues. In DNA, the CDR3 is TGTGCCAGCAGCCCTAGGACTAGGGATTATGAGCAGTTCTTC. The encoded protein is CASSPRTRDYEQFF.

This rearrangement joins TRBV7-9 to TRBJ2-5; D possibly corresponds to TRBD2 (5 bases). The CDR3 has 14 residues. Trimming took off 3 bases at V and 4 bases at J, with 12 bases between the two ends. Germline CDR1 reads SEHNR; CDR2 reads FQNEAQ (reference sequence). CDR3 sequence reads: CASSFSESRETQYF. DNA of the CDR3: TGTGCCAGCAGCTTTAGCGAGTCGCGAGAGACCCAGTACTTC.